This T cell receptor beta chain was profiled in a study of CD8 T cells in ankylosing spondylitis. CDR3 size: 15 residues. V was shortened by 3 bases and J by 3 bases, with 14 bases between the two germline ends. By quantitative 5'-RACE with molecular barcodes, the TCR beta libraries were made. From the 5' RACE reads, TCRdb called clonotypes with MiXCR, one entry per CDR3 protein. The table shows about 280,000 distinct CDR3 sequences, with around 20% occurring only once. This clonotype was counted only a few times. V usage is TRBV12-3 or TRBV12-4 and J usage is TRBJ2-5; no reliable D call. The sequence was obtained from a male donor with ankylosing spondylitis or in good health (not recorded which). Input material: blood, either unsorted or a sorted T cell fraction (not recorded which). CDR3 loop: CASSFTRSAKETQYF. The CDR3 nucleotides are TGTGCCAGCAGTTTTACCAGAAGTGCCAAAGAGACCCAGTACTTC.